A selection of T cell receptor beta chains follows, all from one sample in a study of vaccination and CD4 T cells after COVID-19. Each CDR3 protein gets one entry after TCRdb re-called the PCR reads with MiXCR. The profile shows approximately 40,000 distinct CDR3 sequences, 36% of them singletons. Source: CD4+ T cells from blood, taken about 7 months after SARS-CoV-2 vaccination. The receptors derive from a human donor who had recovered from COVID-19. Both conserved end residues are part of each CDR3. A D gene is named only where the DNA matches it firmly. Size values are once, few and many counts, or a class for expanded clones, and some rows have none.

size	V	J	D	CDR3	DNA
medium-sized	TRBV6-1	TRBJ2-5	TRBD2	CASSESASGSQTQYF	TGTGCCAGCAGTGAAAGTGCTAGCGGGAGCCAGACCCAGTACTTC
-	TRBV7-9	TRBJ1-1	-	CASSLIAGRNTEAFF	TGTGCCAGCAGCTTAATTGCAGGGCGGAACACTGAAGCTTTCTTT
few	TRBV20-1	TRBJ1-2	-	CSAAEGTYGYTF	TGCAGTGCTGCAGAGGGTACTTATGGCTACACCTTC
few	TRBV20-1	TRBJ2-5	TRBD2	CSARLAGGIETQYF	TGCAGTGCCAGACTAGCGGGAGGCATAGAGACCCAGTACTTC
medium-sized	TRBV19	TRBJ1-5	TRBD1	CASKTRQGNYSNQPQHF	TGTGCCAGTAAGACGAGACAGGGGAACTATAGCAATCAGCCCCAGCATTTT
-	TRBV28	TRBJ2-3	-	CASRTDSASTDTQYF	TGTGCCAGCAGGACTGACTCGGCCAGCACAGATACGCAGTATTTT
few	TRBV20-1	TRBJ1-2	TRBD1	CSARDGDRGNYGYTF	TGCAGTGCTAGAGATGGGGACAGGGGTAACTATGGCTACACCTTC
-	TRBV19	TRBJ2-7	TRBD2	CASSDPSGSGYEQYF	TGTGCCAGTAGTGACCCTAGCGGGAGTGGTTACGAGCAGTACTTC
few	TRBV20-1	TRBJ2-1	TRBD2	CSARGTTSGRGNEQFF	TGCAGTGCTAGGGGTACGACTAGCGGGAGGGGTAATGAGCAGTTCTTC
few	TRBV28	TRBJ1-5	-	CASSFYGQPQHF	TGTGCCAGCAGTTTTTACGGTCAGCCCCAGCATTTT
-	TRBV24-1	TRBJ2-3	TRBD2	CATSQAGITQYF	TGTGCCACCAGTCAAGCGGGAATTACGCAGTATTTT
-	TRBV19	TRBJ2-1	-	CASGGNGAEQFF	TGTGCCAGTGGAGGGAACGGGGCTGAGCAGTTCTTC
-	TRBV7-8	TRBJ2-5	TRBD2	CASSLGFIGRASKTQYF	TGTGCCAGCAGCTTAGGCTTTATCGGGAGGGCCTCTAAGACCCAGTACTTC
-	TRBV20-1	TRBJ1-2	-	CSARNPGGGFYGYTF	TGCAGTGCTAGAAACCCGGGAGGAGGATTCTATGGCTACACCTTC
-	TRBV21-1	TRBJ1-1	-	CASSSRDGLNTEAFF	TGTGCCAGCAGCTCACGGGACGGGCTGAACACTGAAGCTTTCTTT
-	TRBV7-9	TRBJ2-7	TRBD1	CASSFGGQGEQYF	TGTGCCAGCAGCTTCGGGGGACAGGGCGAGCAGTACTTC
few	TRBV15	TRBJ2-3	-	CATSRDLTDTQYF	TGTGCCACCAGCAGAGACCTCACAGATACGCAGTATTTT
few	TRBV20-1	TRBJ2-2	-	CSANEGEAGELFF	TGCAGTGCAAACGAAGGGGAGGCCGGGGAGCTGTTTTTT
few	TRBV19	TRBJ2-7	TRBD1	CASSTGQGALEQYF	TGTGCCAGTAGTACCGGACAGGGGGCTTTGGAGCAGTACTTC
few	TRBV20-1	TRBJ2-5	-	CSAPTRAQETQYF	TGCAGTGCCCCAACTAGGGCACAAGAGACCCAGTACTTC
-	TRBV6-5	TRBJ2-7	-	CASSYRYEQYF	TGTGCCAGCAGTTACCGTTACGAGCAGTACTTC
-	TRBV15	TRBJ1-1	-	CATSRDRSTEAFF	TGTGCCACCAGCAGAGATCGGTCCACTGAAGCTTTCTTT
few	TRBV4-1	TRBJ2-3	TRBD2	CASSQEQVAAGGVDTQYF	TGCGCCAGCAGCCAAGAACAGGTGGCAGCGGGAGGGGTCGATACGCAGTATTTT
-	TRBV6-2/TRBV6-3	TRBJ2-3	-	CASSYQSQSDTQYF	TGTGCCAGCAGTTACCAATCCCAATCAGATACGCAGTATTTT
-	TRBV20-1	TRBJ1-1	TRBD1	CSARDPQGVTEAFF	TGCAGTGCTAGAGATCCGCAGGGGGTCACTGAAGCTTTCTTT
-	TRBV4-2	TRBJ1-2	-	CASSQVVATSDYGYTF	TGTGCCAGCAGCCAAGTCGTTGCGACATCGGACTATGGCTACACCTTC
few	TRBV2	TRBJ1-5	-	CASSDQVSSGQPQHF	TGTGCCAGCAGCGACCAAGTCTCTAGTGGCCAGCCCCAGCATTTT
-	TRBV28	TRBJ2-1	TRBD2	CASTWTSGSVEQFF	TGTGCCAGCACATGGACTAGCGGGAGCGTTGAGCAGTTCTTC
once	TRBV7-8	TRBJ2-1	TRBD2	CASSPRTSGIYNEQFF	TGTGCCAGCAGCCCGCGGACTAGCGGGATTTACAATGAGCAGTTCTTC
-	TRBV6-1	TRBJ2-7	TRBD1	CASSENRDRNYEQYF	TGTGCCAGCAGTGAAAATCGGGACAGAAACTACGAGCAGTACTTC
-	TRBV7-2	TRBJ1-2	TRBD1	CASSRGQGVFGYTF	TGTGCCAGCAGCCGCGGACAGGGGGTCTTTGGCTACACCTTC
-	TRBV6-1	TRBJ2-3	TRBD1	CASSAGTGTDTQYF	TGTGCCAGCAGTGCCGGGACAGGCACAGATACGCAGTATTTT
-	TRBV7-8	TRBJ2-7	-	CASSSGLDEQYF	TGTGCCAGCAGCTCAGGGCTGGACGAGCAGTACTTC
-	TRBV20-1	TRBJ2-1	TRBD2	CSASSLAGNNYNEQFF	TGCAGTGCTAGCTCTCTAGCGGGAAATAACTACAATGAGCAGTTCTTC
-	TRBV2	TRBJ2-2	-	CASSDLAGGDTGELFF	TGTGCCAGCAGTGACCTCGCCGGGGGCGACACCGGGGAGCTGTTTTTT
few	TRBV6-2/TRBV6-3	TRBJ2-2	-	CASSNSVTGELFF	TGTGCCAGCAGTAACTCAGTCACCGGGGAGCTGTTTTTT